The entry below describes one T cell receptor (beta chain). Its antigen remains unknown. Trimming took 8 bases from V and 8 from J, leaving 12 bases between them. Germline V CDR1 and CDR2: MNHEY, SMNVEV (reference sequence). CDR3 length equals 12 residues. The record originates from a study of shared clonotypes between healthy human individuals. About the study: CD4 naive and CD4 memory each took three plates per donor, while CD8 naive took two and CD8 memory one. Study outcomes and limitations: Rarefaction gave evidence that sorted-subset sequencing remained incomplete despite large depth.

The method was immunoSEQ multiplex PCR; TCRdb's version includes in-frame clones alone and lacks a portion of them. Of about 800,000 clones listed, 90% to 97% were seen once; the top ten hold less than 0.25%. Naive CD8 cells lacked CD45RO, underwent positive selection for CCR7 and left out terminally differentiated effector memory CD45RA+ cells. The material sequenced was naive CD8+ T cells sorted from blood. This rearrangement joins TRBV27 to TRBJ1-4; D is undetermined. The TCR sequence derives from a man aged 25 to 40 in good health. The CDR3 bases are TGTGCCAGCGGAAGAATAAGAGAAAAACTGTTTTTT. Its protein is CASGRIREKLFF.